These 32 T cell receptor beta chains share one sample of origin, sequenced in a study of blood T cell repertoires in COVID-19. The assay was immunoSEQ multiplex PCR, and TCRdb's table has in-frame clones only and misses some. The sample lists 360,000 or so clones, roughly 89% occurring once. The sequenced sample consisted of PBMCs or T cells enriched from blood (not recorded which). The receptors were sampled from a woman in her thirties who had recovered from COVID-19.

The V call is TRBV4-3, the J call TRBJ2-4, with 8 bases aligning to TRBD2. The ends lost 0 bases at V and 0 bases at J; junction bases unmatched: 19. CDR3 length: 22 amino acids. In germline, CDR1 is LGHNA, CDR2 YSLEER. Written as DNA, the CDR3 is TGCGCCAGCAGCCAAGAATTCGGGGGACTAGGGACGTTAATGGGAGCCAAAAACATTCAGTACTTC. Translation gives CASSQEFGGLGTLMGAKNIQYF.

The rearrangement links TRBV4-1 to TRBJ2-7, with a possible D match to TRBD2 (6 bases). V shed 0 bases and J shed 2 bases, with 14 bases lying between them. The germline V gene has CDR1 MGHRA and CDR2 YSYEKL. The CDR3 runs 16 residues. CDR3 DNA: TGCGCCAGCAGCCAAGATGGGCCTAGCGTAACCTACGAGCAGTACTTC. It encodes CASSQDGPSVTYEQYF.

The chain is built from TRBV2 and TRBJ1-6; 7 positions agree with TRBD1. The CDR3 covers 15 residues. CDR1 is SNHLY, CDR2 FYNNEI, per germline. V trimming: 6 bases; J trimming: 9 bases; junction bases outside the gene matches: 11. The DNA for the CDR3 is TGTGCCAGCAGCGCGGGACAGCAGGGTGGTTCACCCCTCCACTTT. This codes for CASSAGQQGGSPLHF.

The V call is TRBV5-5, the J call TRBJ2-7; 12 bases match TRBD2. The CDR3 runs to 16 residues. Trimming cost V 5 bases and J 3 bases; bases outside gene matches: 9. The germline gives CDR1 SGHKS, CDR2 YYEKEE (reference sequence). The CDR3 spells CASSEVLGLAGYEQYF. The DNA of the CDR3 is TGTGCCAGCAGTGAGGTTCTGGGACTAGCGGGCTACGAGCAGTACTTC.

The rearrangement uses TRBV3-1 (or the pseudogene TRBV3-2) and TRBJ1-2; 7 bases match TRBD1. CDR1 and CDR2 (germline): LGHDT, YNNKEL (reference sequence). CDR3 length equals 16 residues. After removal of 2 bases from V and 10 bases from J, the junction contained 16 bases not matched to a gene. CDR3 loop: CASSQSHRWSGGDYTF. The DNA for the CDR3 is TGTGCCAGCAGCCAATCTCATAGGTGGTCAGGGGGTGACTACACCTTC.

The chain joins TRBV5-1 to TRBJ2-1, with 12 bases identical to TRBD2. Germline values: CDR1 SGHRS, CDR2 YFSETQ. There are 16 residues in the CDR3. V gave up 0 bases and J gave up 7 bases; unmatched junction bases: 5. The CDR3 region is CASSLALGTSGNEQFF. The CDR3 DNA sequence: TGCGCCAGCAGCTTGGCCCTTGGGACTAGCGGGAATGAGCAGTTCTTC.

The chain employs TRBV3-1 (or the pseudogene TRBV3-2) and TRBJ2-1, with 7 bases that match TRBD2. Germline V gives CDR1 LGHDT, CDR2 YNNKEL (reference sequence). CDR3 length: 14 amino acids. V lost 2 bases and J lost 5; bases outside the gene matches: 3. The CDR3: CASSQSLANNEQFF. The DNA of the CDR3 is TGTGCCAGCAGCCAATCACTAGCGAACAATGAGCAGTTCTTC.

The rearrangement links TRBV28 to TRBJ1-5; TRBD1 might be the D (5 bases). The CDR3 contains 16 residues. The germline V gene has CDR1 MDHEN and CDR2 SYDVKM. The V end lost 8 bases, the J end lost 1 base, and 18 bases lay between the germline ends. The CDR3 DNA is TGTGCCAGCGGTCTTCCAAGGGGCTGGAGCAATCAGCCCCAGCATTTT. This codes for CASGLPRGWSNQPQHF.

This clone was recorded only once. This rearrangement joins TRBV18 to TRBJ2-5; D gene ambiguous. The V and J ends lost 3 bases and 1 base respectively, with 9 bases between them. Looked up from germline, CDR1 is KGHSH and CDR2 is LQKENI. This CDR3 comprises 14 residues. CDR3 DNA sequence: TGTGCCAGCTCACCTATGACAAGCCAAGAGACCCAGTACTTC. Translated, it gives CASSPMTSQETQYF.

The chain carries TRBV28 and TRBJ2-4; no firm D call. The V and J ends lost 1 base and 1 base respectively, with 8 bases between them. Germline assignment: CDR1 MDHEN and CDR2 SYDVKM. This CDR3 has 15 residues. CDR3 sequence reads: CASSLYSRAKNIQYF. CDR3 DNA sequence: TGTGCCAGCAGTTTATATTCACGGGCCAAAAACATTCAGTACTTC. The complete variable domain, with remaining parts taken from reference TRBV28 and TRBJ2-4, reads DVKVTQSSRYLVKRTGEKVFLECVQDMDHENMFWYRQDPGLGLRLIYFSYDVKMKEKGDIPEGYSVSREKKERFSLILESASTNQTSMYLCASSLYSRAKNIQYFGAGTRLSVL.

The V gene is TRBV30, the J gene TRBJ2-7, with 15 bases that match TRBD2. Per germline, CDR1 GTSNPN and CDR2 SVGIG (reference sequence). The CDR3 consists of 13 residues. Losses at the gene ends were 7 bases for V and 3 bases for J; bases not matched to a gene: 1. CDR3 bases: TGTGCCTCGGGACTAGCGGGGGGCTACGAGCAGTACTTC. Translating it yields CASGLAGGYEQYF.

The V gene is TRBV7-9, the J gene TRBJ2-4; 7 bases map to TRBD1. Looked up from germline, CDR1 is SEHNR and CDR2 is FQNEAQ (reference sequence). This CDR3 has 14 amino acids. V lost 5 bases and J lost 4; bases outside the gene matches: 5. In DNA form, the CDR3 reads TGTGCCAGCAGCCCTCGGGACAGAAAAAACATTCAGTACTTC. Translating gives CASSPRDRKNIQYF.

V gene TRBV4-1 combines with J gene TRBJ1-2, with D possibly TRBD1 on 6 matching bases. V lost 5 bases and J lost 5, with 15 bases in between. The CDR3 length is 14 residues. Germline CDR1 and CDR2: MGHRA and YSYEKL. The CDR3 nucleotides are TGCGCCAGCAGCTCAATCCGAGACAGGTATGGCTACACCTTC. The encoded protein is CASSSIRDRYGYTF.

The chain links TRBV29-1 to TRBJ1-2; 8 positions match TRBD1. The CDR3 covers 13 residues. V was pared by 4 bases and J by 3 bases, with 4 bases of the junction left unmatched. Germline CDR1 SQVTM, CDR2 ANQGSEA. The CDR3 reads CSVVAGGDYGYTF. CDR3 nucleotide sequence: TGCAGCGTTGTTGCAGGGGGCGACTATGGCTACACCTTC.

The chain is built from TRBV19 and TRBJ1-2; TRBD1 aligns across 7 bases. The germline V gene encodes CDR1 LNHDA and CDR2 SQIVND (reference sequence). The CDR3 length is 15 residues. V lost 5 bases and J lost 3; bases outside the gene matches: 9. This CDR3 is CASSRNRGYDYGYTF. CDR3 DNA sequence: TGTGCCAGTAGTCGAAACAGGGGATACGACTATGGCTACACCTTC.

The chain uses TRBV24-1 and TRBJ1-2; 10 bases are a match to TRBD1. Germline loops: CDR1 KGHDR, CDR2 SFDVKD. CDR3 length equals 16 residues. V was clipped by 5 bases and J by 8 bases; unmatched bases: 13. The CDR3 protein is CATSGLILGQGYGYTF. The CDR3 DNA follows: TGTGCCACCAGTGGTCTTATCTTGGGACAGGGGTACGGCTACACCTTC.

The DNA for the CDR3 is TGCGCCAGCAGCGCTCCGGGGACAGGGCAACTTGGGGCCAACGTCCTGACTTTC. Protein product: CASSAPGTGQLGANVLTF. The chain uses TRBV5-1 and TRBJ2-6, with TRBD1 matching 9 bases. The V and J ends lost 4 bases and 3 bases, in that order; junction bases with no gene match: 11. The CDR3 spans 18 residues. Germline V lookup: CDR1 SGHRS, CDR2 YFSETQ.

This clone was found a few times. The chain carries TRBV11-3 and TRBJ1-3; TRBD1 agrees at 7 bases. The CDR3 runs to 14 residues. After removal of 5 bases from V and 2 bases from J, the junction contained 3 bases not matched to a gene. Germline V gene sequence: CDR1 SGHNT, CDR2 YENEEA. The CDR3, as DNA: TGTGCCAGCAGCCCGACAGGGCCTGGAAACACCATATATTTT. The encoded protein is CASSPTGPGNTIYF.

The V call is TRBV5-1, the J call TRBJ2-5; 9 nucleotides match TRBD2. Germline V gene data show CDR1 as SGHRS and CDR2 as YFSETQ. The CDR3 totals 17 residues. The V gene end was trimmed by 3 bases and the J gene end by 5 bases; junction bases not matched to a gene: 14. CDR3 region: CASSWTRAGGPGETQYF. CDR3 bases: TGCGCCAGCAGCTGGACACGTGCGGGAGGGCCGGGGGAGACCCAGTACTTC.

V gene TRBV4-3 combines with J gene TRBJ2-7; TRBD2 is a possible D gene (5 bases). V was clipped by 1 base and J by 7 bases, with 11 bases between them. This CDR3 comprises 13 residues. Germline CDR1 LGHNA, CDR2 YSLEER. The DNA of the CDR3 is TGCGCCAGCAGCCAAGCTCGCCGGGGTGAGCAGTACTTC. It translates to CASSQARRGEQYF.

The chain uses TRBV5-4 and TRBJ2-7; no reliable D call. Between the trimmed V and J ends, which lost 2 bases and 2 bases, there was a span of 5 bases. The CDR3 spans 12 residues. CDR1 is SGHNT, CDR2 YYREEE, per germline (reference sequence). The CDR3 nucleotides are TGTGCCAGCAGCTTCCTTACCTACGAGCAGTACTTC. Its protein is CASSFLTYEQYF. The whole variable domain, remainder taken from reference TRBV5-4 and TRBJ2-7, is ETGVTQSPTHLIKTRGQQVTLRCSSQSGHNTVSWYQQALGQGPQFIFQYYREEENGRGNFPPRFSGLQFPNYSSELNVNALELDDSALYLCASSFLTYEQYFGPGTRLTVT.

This clone came up once. The V and J genes are TRBV7-9 and TRBJ2-1; perhaps TRBD2 as D (5 bases). V was pared by 5 bases and J by 0 bases, with 14 bases between. This CDR3 contains 16 residues. Germline V gene data show CDR1 as SEHNR and CDR2 as FQNEAQ (reference sequence). The CDR3 bases are TGTGCCAGCAGCCTTTGGACTCTTAGCTCCTACAATGAGCAGTTCTTC. This sequence encodes CASSLWTLSSYNEQFF.

The chain uses TRBV11-2 and TRBJ2-7, with a possible D match to TRBD1 (5 bases). Germline loops: CDR1 SGHAT, CDR2 FQNNGV. The CDR3 contains 17 residues. Trimming took off 4 bases at V and 3 bases at J, with 22 bases between the two ends. The CDR3 nucleotides are TGTGCCAGCAGCTACTTGCGCCGCAAACCTAGGGGCTACGAGCAGTACTTC. This codes for CASSYLRRKPRGYEQYF. The full variable domain, in which reference TRBV11-2 and TRBJ2-7 provide the parts outside the CDR3, is EAGVAQSPRYKIIEKRQSVAFWCNPISGHATLYWYQQILGQGPKLLIQFQNNGVVDDSQLPKDRFSAERLKGVDSTLKIQPAKLEDSAVYLCASSYLRRKPRGYEQYFGPGTRLTVT.

V usage is TRBV7-8 and J usage is TRBJ2-7; D is perhaps TRBD1 (5 bases). The CDR3 runs to 17 residues. Trimming removed 5 bases from V and 2 bases from J, with 22 bases in between. Germline V CDR1 and CDR2: SGHVS, FQNEAQ. CDR3 protein: CASSPKRYRSGTYEQYF. The CDR3 DNA is TGTGCCAGCAGCCCGAAACGTTACAGGAGTGGAACCTACGAGCAGTACTTC.

The rearrangement joins TRBV6-5 to TRBJ2-7; TRBD1 matches 7 bases. V gave up 6 bases and J gave up 0 bases; unmatched junction bases: 8. CDR3 length: 15 amino acids. CDR1 and CDR2 (germline): MNHEY, SVGAGI. The CDR3 loop is CASRPTGATSYEQYF. The CDR3 DNA follows: TGTGCCAGCAGGCCAACAGGGGCGACCTCCTACGAGCAGTACTTC.

CDR3 DNA sequence: TGTGCCAGCAGCGGGAGCCTTAATGAAAAACTGTTTTTT. This translates into CASSGSLNEKLFF. The chain uses TRBV27 and TRBJ1-4; D is ambiguous. Deletions cut 6 bases from V and 4 bases from J, with 9 bases between. Germline V lookup: CDR1 MNHEY, CDR2 SMNVEV (reference sequence). This CDR3 spans 13 amino acids.

This chain connects TRBV30 to TRBJ2-2; tentative D call: TRBD2 (5 bases). Germline V gene sequence: CDR1 GTSNPN, CDR2 SVGIG (reference sequence). CDR3 size: 15 residues. V was clipped by 1 base and J by 5 bases, with 14 bases between them. DNA for the CDR3: TGTGCCTGGAGTGGTCCAGCGGTGCCTACCGGGGAGCTGTTTTTT. It codes for CAWSGPAVPTGELFF.

The gene calls are TRBV30 and TRBJ2-3, with D possibly TRBD2 on 5 matching bases. V was clipped by 3 bases and J by 5 bases, with 9 bases between them. Germline V gene lookup returns CDR1 GTSNPN and CDR2 SVGIG (reference sequence). The CDR3 is made up of 12 amino acids. CDR3 loop: CAWSARGDTQYF. CDR3 sequence (DNA): TGTGCCTGGAGCGCCCGGGGAGATACGCAGTATTTT.

The rearrangement uses TRBV7-7 and TRBJ2-2; D may be TRBD2 (5 bases). V was pared by 5 bases and J by 7 bases, with 23 bases between. CDR1 is SSHAT and CDR2 is FNYEAQ in the germline V gene (reference sequence). The CDR3 length is 17 residues. The CDR3 nucleotides read TGTGCCAGCAGCCGAATGGGAGTGGGCCTTACCCTCGGGGAGCTGTTTTTT. This sequence encodes CASSRMGVGLTLGELFF.

This chain links TRBV5-1 with TRBJ2-1; D unclear. The CDR3 runs to 16 residues. Germline V gene sequence: CDR1 SGHRS, CDR2 YFSETQ. V lost 4 bases to trimming and J lost 0 bases, with 14 bases between them. The CDR3 loop reads CASSPFGGSSYNEQFF. The CDR3 nucleotides read TGCGCCAGCAGCCCTTTTGGCGGCAGCTCCTACAATGAGCAGTTCTTC.

To note about this clone: The same CDR3 can be traced to other DNA sequences in this sample. This chain uses TRBV11-2 with TRBJ1-1; D is perhaps TRBD1 (6 bases). There are 15 residues in the CDR3. CDR1 is SGHAT, CDR2 FQNNGV, per germline. The V gene lost 3 bases and the J gene lost 1 base, with 12 bases spanning the gap. The CDR3 loop is CASSLGGGANTEAFF. CDR3 DNA sequence: TGTGCCAGCAGCTTGGGTGGGGGGGCGAACACTGAAGCTTTCTTT.

The chain uses TRBV7-9 and TRBJ2-3; TRBD2 aligns across 9 bases. Germline CDR1 SEHNR, CDR2 FQNEAQ (reference sequence). The trim removed 5 bases at V and 2 bases at J, leaving 11 bases unmatched. CDR3 length equals 17 residues. The CDR3 coding sequence is TGTGCCAGCAGCCCTCCCCGACTAGCGGCAGACACAGATACGCAGTATTTT. Protein product: CASSPPRLAADTDTQYF.